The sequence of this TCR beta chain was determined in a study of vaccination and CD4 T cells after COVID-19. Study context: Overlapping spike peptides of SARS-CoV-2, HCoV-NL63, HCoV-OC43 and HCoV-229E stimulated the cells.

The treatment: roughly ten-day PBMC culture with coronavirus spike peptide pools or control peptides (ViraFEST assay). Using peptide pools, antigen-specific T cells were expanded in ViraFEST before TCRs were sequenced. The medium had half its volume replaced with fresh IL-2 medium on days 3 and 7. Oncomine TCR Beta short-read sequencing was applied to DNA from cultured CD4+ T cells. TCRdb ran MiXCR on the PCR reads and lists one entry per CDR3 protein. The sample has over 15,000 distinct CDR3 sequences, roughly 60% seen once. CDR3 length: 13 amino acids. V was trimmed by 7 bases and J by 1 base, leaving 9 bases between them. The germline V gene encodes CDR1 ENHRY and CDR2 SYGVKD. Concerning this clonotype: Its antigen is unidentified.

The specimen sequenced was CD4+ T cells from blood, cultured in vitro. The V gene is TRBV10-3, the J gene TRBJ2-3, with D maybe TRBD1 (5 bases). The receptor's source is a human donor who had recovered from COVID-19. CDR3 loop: CAIKGPGTDTQYF. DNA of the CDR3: TGTGCCATCAAGGGGCCCGGCACAGATACGCAGTATTTT.